The 17 T cell receptor beta chains listed next were all sequenced from one sample in a study of Tregs in tolerant kidney transplant recipients. Some clones are missing from TCRdb's copy, which holds only in-frame ones; the method was immunoSEQ multiplex PCR. The sample holds about 240,000 clones, 80% to 85% seen once. Sequenced sample: CD4+ T cells from blood. The receptors were gathered from a human donor in good health.

The chain carries TRBV30 and TRBJ1-5, with TRBD1 matching 9 bases. Germline V gene lookup returns CDR1 GTSNPN and CDR2 SVGIG (reference sequence). Trimming at V came to 2 bases and at J to 7 bases, leaving 9 bases not matched to a gene. The CDR3 spans 15 residues. The CDR3 nucleotides are TGTGCCTGGAGTCCTCTGGACAGGGGTTTACAGCCCCAGCATTTT. It encodes CAWSPLDRGLQPQHF. Using reference TRBV30 and TRBJ1-5 for the parts outside the CDR3, the full variable domain is SQTIHQWPATLVQPVGSPLSLECTVEGTSNPNLYWYRQAAGRGLQLLFYSVGIGQISSEVPQNLSASRPQDRQFILSSKKLLLSDSGFYLCAWSPLDRGLQPQHFGDGTRLSIL.

The chain carries TRBV4-1 and TRBJ2-7; 9 nucleotides match TRBD2. CDR3 length: 15 residues. Germline V lookup: CDR1 MGHRA, CDR2 YSYEKL. Trimming cost V 1 base and J 7 bases; bases outside gene matches: 8. CDR3 sequence: CASSQGELAGAEQYF. For the CDR3, the DNA is TGCGCCAGCAGCCAAGGAGAACTAGCGGGTGCTGAGCAGTACTTC.

This chain uses TRBV2 with TRBJ2-3; TRBD2 matches at 10 bases. Germline CDR1 is SNHLY and CDR2 is FYNNEI. There are 15 residues in the CDR3. J was trimmed by 7 bases and V by 8 bases; bases with no gene match: 12. CDR3 amino acids: CASQLEAGGLYTQYF. CDR3 bases: TGTGCCAGCCAGCTCGAAGCGGGGGGGCTTTATACGCAGTATTTT.

The rearrangement uses TRBV6-5 and TRBJ1-6; D gene ambiguous. V shed 6 bases and J shed 0 bases, with 9 bases lying between them. The CDR3 runs to 15 residues. Germline V gene data show CDR1 as MNHEY and CDR2 as SVGAGI. CDR3 nucleotides: TGTGCCAGCAGCCCTGTAAGCTCCTATAATTCACCCCTCCACTTT. Translated, it gives CASSPVSSYNSPLHF.

This chain uses TRBV15 with TRBJ1-4; D is perhaps TRBD1 (5 bases). The CDR3 extends over 15 amino acids. Germline V CDR1 and CDR2: LNHNV, YYDKDF (reference sequence). Trimming stripped 2 bases from V and 2 bases from J, with 9 bases between. The CDR3 region is CATSRRQGTNEKLFF. The CDR3 nucleotides are TGTGCCACCAGCAGACGTCAGGGTACTAATGAAAAACTGTTTTTT.

The chain uses TRBV18 and TRBJ1-4, with TRBD1 matching over 8 bases. Germline values: CDR1 KGHSH, CDR2 LQKENI. This CDR3 has 15 amino acids. The V gene end was trimmed by 0 bases and the J gene end by 7 bases; junction bases not matched to a gene: 4. The CDR3 DNA is TGTGCCAGCTCACCACCGGGACAGGCGATTGAAAAACTGTTTTTT. Translated: CASSPPGQAIEKLFF.

V usage is TRBV6-1 and J usage is TRBJ1-2, with D perhaps matching TRBD1 (6 bases). Germline values: CDR1 MNHNS, CDR2 SASEGT. The V gene lost 6 bases and the J gene lost 1 base, with 9 bases spanning the gap. This CDR3 is built from 13 residues. This chain's CDR3 is CASRRGGNYGYTF. The CDR3, as DNA: TGTGCCAGCAGGAGGGGGGGTAACTATGGCTACACCTTC.

V and J are TRBV11-2 and TRBJ2-7; the match to TRBD1 covers 8 bases. V lost 5 bases, J lost 4 bases, and 7 bases stayed unmatched. This CDR3 is 14 amino acids long. CDR1 and CDR2 from the germline V gene are SGHAT and FQNNGV. As DNA, the CDR3 is TGTGCCAGCAGCCCACGGACAGGGTCGTACGAGCAGTACTTC. It is translated as CASSPRTGSYEQYF.

This chain uses TRBV6-1 with TRBJ2-1; a possible D gene is TRBD1 (6 bases). The germline CDR1 and CDR2 sequences are MNHNS and SASEGT. This CDR3 spans 15 amino acids. V lost 9 bases and J lost 4, with 19 bases in between. This CDR3 is CASRFGGQQYNEQFF. The DNA for the CDR3 is TGTGCCAGTCGCTTCGGCGGACAGCAATACAATGAGCAGTTCTTC.

CDR3 sequence: CASSRNGNTIYF. The CDR3 nucleotides read TGTGCCAGCAGCCGGAATGGAAACACCATATATTTT. The V call is TRBV5-4, the J call TRBJ1-3; the D is unclear. Trimming pared 4 bases from V and 3 bases from J, leaving 5 bases between. Germline CDR1 SGHNT, CDR2 YYREEE (reference sequence). The CDR3 runs 12 residues.

This clone was recorded once. This rearrangement joins TRBV7-9 to TRBJ2-5; TRBD2 matches 11 bases. There are 16 residues in the CDR3. Trimming at V came to 3 bases and at J to 1 base, leaving 4 bases not matched to a gene. Germline V gene data show CDR1 as SEHNR and CDR2 as FQNEAQ (reference sequence). The CDR3 nucleotides read TGTGCCAGCAGCTTTAACCTAGCGGGAGGCCAAGAGACCCAGTACTTC. Amino acids: CASSFNLAGGQETQYF.

The CDR3, as DNA: TGTGCCAGTAGTAAAATGGACAGGGCCTCCTCCTACGAGCAGTACTTC. Its protein is CASSKMDRASSYEQYF. The V and J genes are TRBV19 and TRBJ2-7; 8 bases line up with TRBD1. The CDR3 runs to 16 residues. Germline V gene data show CDR1 as LNHDA and CDR2 as SQIVND (reference sequence). V was pared by 4 bases and J by 0 bases, with 8 bases of the junction left unmatched.

The chain couples TRBV5-5 to TRBJ1-1; 7 bases map to TRBD1. Per the germline V gene, CDR1 is SGHKS and CDR2 is YYEKEE (reference sequence). Trimming took 1 base from V and 5 from J; bases not matched to a gene: 5. This CDR3 has 14 amino acids. CDR3 DNA: TGTGCCAGCAGCTTGTGGACAGGAATGACTGAAGCTTTCTTT. Its protein product is CASSLWTGMTEAFF.

The gene calls are TRBV19 and TRBJ1-2, with 8 bases lining up with TRBD1. J gave up 14 bases and V 1 base, and 6 bases lay outside the gene matches. This CDR3 contains 12 residues. The V gene's germline CDR1 is LNHDA and CDR2 SQIVND (reference sequence). This CDR3 reads CASSIGQGSITF. CDR3 nucleotide sequence: TGTGCCAGTAGTATAGGACAGGGGAGTATAACCTTC.

This clone has only one observation. The V gene is TRBV11-2, the J gene TRBJ2-7; D remains unclear. Germline loops: CDR1 SGHAT, CDR2 FQNNGV. V shed 0 bases and J shed 0 bases, with 3 bases lying between them. The CDR3 runs to 13 residues. CDR3 coding DNA: TGTGCCAGCAGCTTAGACCCCTCCTACGAGCAGTACTTC. It codes for CASSLDPSYEQYF.

The chain recombines TRBV7-9 with TRBJ2-1; D possibly corresponds to TRBD2 (5 bases). Germline CDR1 and CDR2: SEHNR and FQNEAQ (reference sequence). Trimming took 8 bases from V and 10 from J, leaving 15 bases between them. This CDR3 has 12 residues. CDR3 bases: TGTGCCAGCTCGGGGAGCGTAGGAGAGCAGTTCTTC. The encoded protein is CASSGSVGEQFF.

This chain connects TRBV6-1 to TRBJ1-3; 8 bases align to TRBD1. The CDR3 contains 13 residues. V dropped 3 bases and J dropped 9; count of bases not matched to a gene: 4. Germline V lookup: CDR1 MNHNS, CDR2 SASEGT. CDR3 amino acids: CASSERTGLTIYF. CDR3 in DNA: TGTGCCAGCAGTGAGCGGACAGGGCTCACCATATATTTT.